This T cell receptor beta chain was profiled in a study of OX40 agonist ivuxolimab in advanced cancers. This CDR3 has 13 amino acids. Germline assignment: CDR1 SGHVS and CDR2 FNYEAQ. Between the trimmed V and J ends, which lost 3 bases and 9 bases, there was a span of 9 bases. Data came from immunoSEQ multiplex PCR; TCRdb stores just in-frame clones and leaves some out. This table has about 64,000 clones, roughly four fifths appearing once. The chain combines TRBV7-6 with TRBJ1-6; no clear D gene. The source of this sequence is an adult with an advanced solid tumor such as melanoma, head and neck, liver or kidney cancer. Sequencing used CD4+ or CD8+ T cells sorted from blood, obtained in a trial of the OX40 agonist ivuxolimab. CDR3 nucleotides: TGTGCCAGCAGCTTGGAGGCAGCTTCACCCCTCCACTTT. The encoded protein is CASSLEAASPLHF.